Below, one T cell receptor beta chain is given with its context. Its specificity is not known. This specimen belongs to a study of PD-1 blockade in mismatch repair-deficient tumors. The overall study: Patients had about 13 mismatch repair-deficient cancer types and were previously treated and progressing. Study observations and caveats: Rapid post-treatment expansion, then contraction, generally preceding radiologic response, marked tumor-resident clones.

Libraries were prepared by immunoSEQ multiplex PCR; TCRdb keeps only in-frame clonotypes and omits some of them. The table includes 120,000 or so clones, around 83% detected once. Germline V CDR1 and CDR2: ENHRY, SYGVKD. The CDR3 contains 14 residues. V was clipped by 10 bases and J by 6 bases; unmatched bases: 14. This specimen consisted of peripheral blood, obtained 44 weeks after starting pembrolizumab. V is TRBV10-3 and J is TRBJ1-2; 7 bases align to TRBD1. This TCR was sampled from an adult with mismatch repair-deficient cancer. DNA for the CDR3: TGTGCCACCGGAGCGGGGGCCAGGGGGGATGGCTACACCTTC. This gives the protein CATGAGARGDGYTF.